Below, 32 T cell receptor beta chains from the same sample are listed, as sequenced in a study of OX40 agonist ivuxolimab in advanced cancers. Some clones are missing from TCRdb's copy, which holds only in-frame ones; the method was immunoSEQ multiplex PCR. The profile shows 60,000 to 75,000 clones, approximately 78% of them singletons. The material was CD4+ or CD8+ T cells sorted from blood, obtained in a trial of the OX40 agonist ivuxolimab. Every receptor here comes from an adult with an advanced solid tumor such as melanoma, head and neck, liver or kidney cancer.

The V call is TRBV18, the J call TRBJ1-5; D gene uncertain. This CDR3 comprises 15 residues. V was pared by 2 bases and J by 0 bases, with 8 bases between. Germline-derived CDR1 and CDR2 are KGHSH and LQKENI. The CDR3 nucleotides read TGTGCCAGCTCACCAGAGGTTTATAGCAATCAGCCCCAGCATTTT. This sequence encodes CASSPEVYSNQPQHF.

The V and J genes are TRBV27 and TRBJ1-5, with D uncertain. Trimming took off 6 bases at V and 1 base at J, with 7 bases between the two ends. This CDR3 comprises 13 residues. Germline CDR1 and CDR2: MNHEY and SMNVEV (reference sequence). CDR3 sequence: CASRDDSNQPQHF. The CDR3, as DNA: TGTGCCAGCAGGGACGACAGCAATCAGCCCCAGCATTTT.

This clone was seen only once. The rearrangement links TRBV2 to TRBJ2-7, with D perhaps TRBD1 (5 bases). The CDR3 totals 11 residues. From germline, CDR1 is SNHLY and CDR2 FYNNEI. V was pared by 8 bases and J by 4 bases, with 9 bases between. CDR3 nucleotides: TGTGCCAGCGGGCAGGGTTACGAGCAGTACTTC. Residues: CASGQGYEQYF. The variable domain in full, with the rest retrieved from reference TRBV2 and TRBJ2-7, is EPEVTQTPSHQVTQMGQEVILRCVPISNHLYFYWYRQILGQKVEFLVSFYNNEISEKSEIFDDQFSVERPDGSNFTLKIRSTKLEDSAMYFCASGQGYEQYFGPGTRLTVT.

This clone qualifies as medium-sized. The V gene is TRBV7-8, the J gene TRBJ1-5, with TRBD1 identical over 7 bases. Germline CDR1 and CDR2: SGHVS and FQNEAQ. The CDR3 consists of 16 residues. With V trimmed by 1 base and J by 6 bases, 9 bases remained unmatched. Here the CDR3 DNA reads TGTGCCAGCAGCTTAGTGTCCCGACAGGGTGGTCAGCCCCAGCATTTT. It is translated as CASSLVSRQGGQPQHF.

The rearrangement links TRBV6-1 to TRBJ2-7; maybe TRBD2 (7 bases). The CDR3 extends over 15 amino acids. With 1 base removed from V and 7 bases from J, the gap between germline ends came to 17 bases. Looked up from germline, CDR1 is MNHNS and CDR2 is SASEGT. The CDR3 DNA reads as TGTGCCAGCAGTGAAGGGGAGGGCAGGGGTATGGAGCAGTACTTC. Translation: CASSEGEGRGMEQYF.

CDR3 coding DNA: TGCAGCGTTGAAAAGGATCGGCGAGGTGAGCAGTACTTC. This encodes CSVEKDRRGEQYF. The genes are TRBV29-1 and TRBJ2-7; no reliable D call. From germline, CDR1 is SQVTM and CDR2 ANQGSEA. The CDR3 consists of 13 residues. The V end lost 2 bases, the J end lost 7 bases, and 15 bases lay between the germline ends.

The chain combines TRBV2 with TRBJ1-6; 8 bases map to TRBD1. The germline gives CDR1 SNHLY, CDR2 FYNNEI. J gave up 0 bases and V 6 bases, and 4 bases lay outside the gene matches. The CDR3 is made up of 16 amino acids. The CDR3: CASRATGGSYNSPLHF. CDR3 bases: TGTGCCAGCAGGGCAACAGGGGGCTCCTATAATTCACCCCTCCACTTT.

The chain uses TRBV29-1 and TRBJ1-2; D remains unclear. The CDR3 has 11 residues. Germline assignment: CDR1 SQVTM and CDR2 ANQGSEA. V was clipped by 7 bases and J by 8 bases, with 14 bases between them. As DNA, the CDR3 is TGCAGCGCCGAAGGGATGGGGGGCTACACCTTC. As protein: CSAEGMGGYTF.

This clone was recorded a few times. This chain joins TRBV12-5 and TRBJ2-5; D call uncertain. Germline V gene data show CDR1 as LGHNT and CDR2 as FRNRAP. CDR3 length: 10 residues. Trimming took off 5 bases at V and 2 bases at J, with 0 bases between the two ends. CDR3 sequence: CASGQETQYF. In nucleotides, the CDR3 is TGTGCTAGTGGTCAAGAGACCCAGTACTTC.

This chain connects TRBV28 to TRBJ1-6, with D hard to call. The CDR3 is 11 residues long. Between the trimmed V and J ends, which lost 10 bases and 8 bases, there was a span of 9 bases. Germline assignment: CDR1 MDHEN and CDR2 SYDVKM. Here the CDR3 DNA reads TGTGCCACCCGACCAGATTCACCCCTCCACTTT. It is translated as CATRPDSPLHF.

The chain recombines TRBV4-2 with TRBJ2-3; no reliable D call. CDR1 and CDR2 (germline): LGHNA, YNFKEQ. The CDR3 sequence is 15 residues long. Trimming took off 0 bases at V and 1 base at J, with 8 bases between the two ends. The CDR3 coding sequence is TGTGCCAGCAGCCAAGAGACTGAGGGCACAGATACGCAGTATTTT. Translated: CASSQETEGTDTQYF.

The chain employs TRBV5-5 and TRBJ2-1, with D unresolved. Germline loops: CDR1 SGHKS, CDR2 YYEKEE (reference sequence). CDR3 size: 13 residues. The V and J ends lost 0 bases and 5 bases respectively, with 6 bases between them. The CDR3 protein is CASSLGPDNEQFF. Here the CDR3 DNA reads TGTGCCAGCAGCTTGGGACCGGACAATGAGCAGTTCTTC.

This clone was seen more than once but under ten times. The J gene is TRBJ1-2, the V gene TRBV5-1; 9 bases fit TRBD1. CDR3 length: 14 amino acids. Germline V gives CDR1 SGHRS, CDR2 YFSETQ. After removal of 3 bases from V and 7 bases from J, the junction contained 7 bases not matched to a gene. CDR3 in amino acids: CASSWGQGGGGYTF. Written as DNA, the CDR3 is TGCGCCAGCAGCTGGGGACAGGGAGGAGGTGGCTACACCTTC.

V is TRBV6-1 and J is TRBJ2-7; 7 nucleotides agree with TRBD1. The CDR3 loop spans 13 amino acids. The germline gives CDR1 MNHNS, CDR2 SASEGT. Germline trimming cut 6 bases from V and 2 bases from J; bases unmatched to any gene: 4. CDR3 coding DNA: TGTGCCAGCAGCGTCGGGACAGCCTACGAGCAGTACTTC. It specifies CASSVGTAYEQYF.

Written as DNA, the CDR3 is TGTGCCAGCAGTGACCAGGGGGACTACGAGCAGTACTTC. This encodes CASSDQGDYEQYF. This chain joins TRBV6-1 and TRBJ2-7; 7 positions agree with TRBD1. CDR3 length: 13 residues. With 3 bases clipped from V and 3 bases from J, the junction kept 2 bases outside the gene matches. Germline V gives CDR1 MNHNS, CDR2 SASEGT.

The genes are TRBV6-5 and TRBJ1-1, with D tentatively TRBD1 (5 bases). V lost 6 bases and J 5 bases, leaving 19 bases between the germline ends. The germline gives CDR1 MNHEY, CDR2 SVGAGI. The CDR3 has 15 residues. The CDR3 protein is CASSRDNWEGTEAFF. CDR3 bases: TGTGCCAGCAGCAGGGATAATTGGGAGGGGACTGAAGCTTTCTTT.

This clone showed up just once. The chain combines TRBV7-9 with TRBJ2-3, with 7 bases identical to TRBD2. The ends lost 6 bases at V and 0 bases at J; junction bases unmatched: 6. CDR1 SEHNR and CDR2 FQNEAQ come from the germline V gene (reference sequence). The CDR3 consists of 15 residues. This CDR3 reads CASRYTSDSTDTQYF. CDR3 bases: TGTGCCAGCAGATACACTAGCGATAGCACAGATACGCAGTATTTT.

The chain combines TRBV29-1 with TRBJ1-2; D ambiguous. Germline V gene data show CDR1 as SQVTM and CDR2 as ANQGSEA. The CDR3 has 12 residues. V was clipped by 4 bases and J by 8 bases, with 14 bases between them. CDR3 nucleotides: TGCAGCGTTGTATCCCCTTCCGAGGGCTACACCTTC. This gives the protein CSVVSPSEGYTF.

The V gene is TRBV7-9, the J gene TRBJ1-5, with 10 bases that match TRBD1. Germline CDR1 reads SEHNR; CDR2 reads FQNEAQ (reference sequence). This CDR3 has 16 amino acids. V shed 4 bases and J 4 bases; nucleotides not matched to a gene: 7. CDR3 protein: CASSSSTGGWNQPQHF. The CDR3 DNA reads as TGTGCCAGCAGCTCCTCGACAGGGGGCTGGAATCAGCCCCAGCATTTT.

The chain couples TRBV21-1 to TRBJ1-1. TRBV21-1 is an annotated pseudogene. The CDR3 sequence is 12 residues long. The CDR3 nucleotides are TGTGCCAGCAAACGTCAGAACACTGAAGCTTTCTTT. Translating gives CASKRQNTEAFF.

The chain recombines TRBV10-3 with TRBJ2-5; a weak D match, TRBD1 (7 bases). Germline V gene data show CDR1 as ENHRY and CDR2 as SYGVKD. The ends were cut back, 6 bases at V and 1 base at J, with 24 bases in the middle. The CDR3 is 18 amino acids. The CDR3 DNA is TGTGCCATCAGCGACAGGGCCTTTACGGGGGTACCCCAAGAGACCCAGTACTTC. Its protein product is CAISDRAFTGVPQETQYF.

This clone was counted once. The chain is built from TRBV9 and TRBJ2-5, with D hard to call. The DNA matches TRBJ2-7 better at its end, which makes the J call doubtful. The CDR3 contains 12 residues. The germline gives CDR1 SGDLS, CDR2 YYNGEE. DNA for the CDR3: TGTGCCAGCAGCGTAGACAGCTACGAGCAGTACTTC. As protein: CASSVDSYEQYF.

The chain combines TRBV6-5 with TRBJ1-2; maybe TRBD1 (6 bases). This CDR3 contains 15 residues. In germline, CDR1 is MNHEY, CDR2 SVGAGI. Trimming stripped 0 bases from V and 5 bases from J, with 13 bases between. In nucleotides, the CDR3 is TGTGCCAGCAGTTACTCGAGCGGGGGGCGGTATGGCTACACCTTC. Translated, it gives CASSYSSGGRYGYTF.

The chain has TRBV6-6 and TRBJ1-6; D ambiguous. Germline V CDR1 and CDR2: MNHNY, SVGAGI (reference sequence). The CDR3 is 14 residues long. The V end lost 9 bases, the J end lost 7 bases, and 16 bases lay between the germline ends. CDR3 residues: CASNRLIGNSPLHF. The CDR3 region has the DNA TGTGCCAGTAACCGTTTAATCGGCAATTCACCCCTCCACTTT.

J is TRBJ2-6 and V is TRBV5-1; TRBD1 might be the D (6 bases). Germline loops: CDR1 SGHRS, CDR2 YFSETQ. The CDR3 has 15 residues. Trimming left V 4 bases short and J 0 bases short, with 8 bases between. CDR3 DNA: TGCGCCAGCAGCACACAGGGCTCTGGGGCCAACGTCCTGACTTTC. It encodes CASSTQGSGANVLTF.

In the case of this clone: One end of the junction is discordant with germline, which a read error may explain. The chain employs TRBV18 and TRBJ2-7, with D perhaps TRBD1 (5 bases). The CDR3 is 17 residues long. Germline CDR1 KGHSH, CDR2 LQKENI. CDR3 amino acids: CASSAPEWAGLSYEQYF. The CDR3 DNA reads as TGTGCCAGCTCAGCACCTGAGTGGGCAGGGTTATCCTACGAGCAGTACTTC. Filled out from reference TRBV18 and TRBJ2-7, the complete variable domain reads NAGVMQNPRHLVRRRGQEARLRCSPMKGHSHVYWYRQLPEEGLKFMVYLQKENIIDESGMPKERFSAEFPKEGPSILRIQQVVRGDSAAYFCASSAPEWAGLSYEQYFGPGTRLTVT.

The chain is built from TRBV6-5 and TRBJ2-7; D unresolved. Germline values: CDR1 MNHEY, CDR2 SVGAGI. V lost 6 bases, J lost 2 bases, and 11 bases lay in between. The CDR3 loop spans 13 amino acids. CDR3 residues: CASSDADPYEQYF. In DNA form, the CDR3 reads TGTGCCAGCAGCGACGCGGACCCCTACGAGCAGTACTTC.

In DNA, the CDR3 is TGTGCCAGCAGCTTAGGGACGAGACAAGAGACCCAGTACTTC. Translation: CASSLGTRQETQYF. V gene TRBV11-2 combines with J gene TRBJ2-5; D uncertain. V shed 1 base and J shed 2 bases, with 8 bases lying between them. Germline loops: CDR1 SGHAT, CDR2 FQNNGV. The CDR3 sequence is 14 residues long.

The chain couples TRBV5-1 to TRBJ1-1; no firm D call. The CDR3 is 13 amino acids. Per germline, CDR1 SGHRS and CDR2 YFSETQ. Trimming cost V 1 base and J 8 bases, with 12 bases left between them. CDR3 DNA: TGCGCCAGCAGCTTGCGTACAGAGGGCGAAGCTTTCTTT. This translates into CASSLRTEGEAFF.

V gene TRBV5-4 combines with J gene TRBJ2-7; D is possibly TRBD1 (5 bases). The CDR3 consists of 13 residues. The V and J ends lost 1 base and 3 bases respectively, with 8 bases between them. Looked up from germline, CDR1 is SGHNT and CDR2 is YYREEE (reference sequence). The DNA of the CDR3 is TGTGCCAGCAGCTTGACAGGAAACTACGAGCAGTACTTC. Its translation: CASSLTGNYEQYF.

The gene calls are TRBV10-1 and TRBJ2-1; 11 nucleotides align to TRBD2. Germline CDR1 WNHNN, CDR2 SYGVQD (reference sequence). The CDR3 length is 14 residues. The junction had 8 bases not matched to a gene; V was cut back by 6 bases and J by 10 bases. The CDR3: CASSDPGLAEEQFF. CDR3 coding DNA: TGCGCCAGCAGCGACCCGGGACTAGCGGAAGAGCAGTTCTTC.

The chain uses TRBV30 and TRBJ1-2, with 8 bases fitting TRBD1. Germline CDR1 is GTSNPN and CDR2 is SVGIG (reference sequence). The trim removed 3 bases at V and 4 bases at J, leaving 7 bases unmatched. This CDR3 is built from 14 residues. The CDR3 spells CAWRKGQGIYGYTF. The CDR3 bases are TGTGCCTGGAGGAAAGGACAGGGAATCTATGGCTACACCTTC. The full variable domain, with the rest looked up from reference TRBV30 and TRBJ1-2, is SQTIHQWPATLVQPVGSPLSLECTVEGTSNPNLYWYRQAAGRGLQLLFYSVGIGQISSEVPQNLSASRPQDRQFILSSKKLLLSDSGFYLCAWRKGQGIYGYTFGSGTRLTVV.